This TCR beta chain is drawn from a study of blood T cell repertoires in COVID-19. This CDR3 contains 15 residues. Germline V gene lookup returns CDR1 LNHDA and CDR2 SQIVND (reference sequence). Trimming took off 3 bases at V and 0 bases at J, with 10 bases between the two ends. The table came from immunoSEQ multiplex PCR; TCRdb's copy has only in-frame clones and leaves some out. The top ten clones hold roughly two fifths of a sample with 140,000 to 150,000 clones, around 87% of them seen once. The sequenced sample consisted of peripheral blood. The chain couples TRBV19 to TRBJ2-3; perhaps TRBD2 as D (5 bases). This clonotype was sampled from a middle-aged man who had recovered from COVID-19. The CDR3 loop reads CASSIEGSSTDTQYF. CDR3 sequence (DNA): TGTGCCAGTAGTATTGAGGGCTCTAGCACAGATACGCAGTATTTT.